The clone carrying this TCR beta chain was observed many times. The antigen is unknown. The source of the sample is a study of T-cell reconstitution after alpha-beta-depleted transplantation in children. Broader study findings: Alpha-beta T cells present about two months after transplant were reported to originate from several hundred expanded graft clones. It was surviving recipient T cells and thymic progenitors that gave some patients high TCRbeta diversity at day 60. At the one-year point after transplant, T-cell counts and TCRbeta diversity were found to come mostly from T cells that had been newly produced.

TCRbeta library preparation incorporated unique molecular identifiers. TCRdb reprocessed the PCR reads via MiXCR and lists one record per CDR3 protein. The sample includes about 580,000 distinct CDR3 sequences, under 30% of them seen just once. Per the germline V gene, CDR1 is MNHEY and CDR2 is SVGAGI. The V end was cut by 0 bases, the J end by 8 bases, with 20 bases between. This CDR3 spans 18 amino acids. The chain uses TRBV6-5 and TRBJ1-6; no definite D call. This receptor was obtained from a boy in the first two years of life who had a stem cell transplant for acute myeloid leukemia, so the T cells may come from the graft donor. Here the sequenced sample was PBMCs, mostly from graft donor cells, taken 360 days after TCRalphabeta/CD19-depleted stem cell transplant. The CDR3 here is CASSYSRPSEPGHSPLHF. As DNA, the CDR3 is TGTGCCAGCAGTTACTCGAGGCCCTCGGAACCAGGTCATTCACCCCTCCACTTT.